What follows describes a single T cell receptor beta chain. Primers included in the PCR were 60 Vbeta and 13 Jbeta primers. Clones were sequenced by immunoSEQ multiplex PCR, and TCRdb holds only the in-frame ones, with some missing. The sample holds around 91,000 clones, 60% to 80% seen once. Per the germline V gene, CDR1 is SGDLS and CDR2 is YYNGEE. The J segment lost 3 bases and the V segment lost 1 base, leaving 3 bases of the junction unmatched. This CDR3 is built from 15 residues. This specimen belongs to a study of cytomegalovirus exposure and HLA in healthy donors. The gene calls are TRBV9 and TRBJ1-3; TRBD1 matches at 8 bases. The receptor was derived from a man between 60 and 75 years old in good health and CMV-seronegative. The sequencing input was PBMCs. In nucleotides, the CDR3 is TGTGCCAGCAGCGTACTGGACAGGGTTGGAAACACCATATATTTT. It translates to CASSVLDRVGNTIYF.